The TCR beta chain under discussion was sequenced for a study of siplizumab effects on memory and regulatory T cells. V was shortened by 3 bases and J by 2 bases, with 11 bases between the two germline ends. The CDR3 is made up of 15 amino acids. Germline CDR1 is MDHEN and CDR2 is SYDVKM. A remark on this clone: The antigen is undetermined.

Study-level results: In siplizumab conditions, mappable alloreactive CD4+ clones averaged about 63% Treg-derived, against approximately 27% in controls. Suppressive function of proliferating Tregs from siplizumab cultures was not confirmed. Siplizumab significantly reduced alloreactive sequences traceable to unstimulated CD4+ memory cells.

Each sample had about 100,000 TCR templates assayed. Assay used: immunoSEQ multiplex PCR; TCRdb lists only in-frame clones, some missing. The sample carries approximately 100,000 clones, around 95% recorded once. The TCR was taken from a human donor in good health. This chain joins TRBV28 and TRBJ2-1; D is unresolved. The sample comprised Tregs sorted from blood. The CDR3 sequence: CASSLVAVPYNEQFF. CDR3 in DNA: TGTGCCAGCAGTTTGGTGGCGGTCCCCTACAATGAGCAGTTCTTC.